Shown below are 7 T cell receptor beta chains from a single sample sequenced in a study of T cells after yellow fever vaccination. Via MiXCR, TCRdb re-called the 5' RACE reads, giving one row per CDR3 protein. The sample yields fewer than 350,000 distinct CDR3 sequences, about 3.5% seen once. Sequencing used PBMCs, obtained on the day of the yellow fever booster vaccination. The receptors derive from a man in his late teens or twenties who received the YFV17D yellow fever vaccine.

This clonotype came up many times. The chain employs TRBV5-6 and TRBJ1-5; D perhaps matches TRBD1 (5 bases). This CDR3 is built from 15 residues. V lost 2 bases and J lost 3, with 12 bases in between. CDR1 and CDR2 (germline): SGHDT, YYEEEE. The CDR3 DNA follows: TGTGCCAGCAGCTTACTGGGACTGCCCAATCAGCCCCAGCATTTT. It translates to CASSLLGLPNQPQHF.

This clonotype was seen at least ten times. The J gene is TRBJ2-1, the V gene TRBV4-1, with D uncertain. V was pared by 2 bases and J by 7 bases, with 18 bases between. There are 16 residues in the CDR3. Germline CDR1 and CDR2: MGHRA and YSYEKL. In nucleotides, the CDR3 is TGCGCCAGCAGCCAAAGGGAAGGTGGTCTTCTGAATGAGCAGTTCTTC. Protein sequence: CASSQREGGLLNEQFF.

This clonotype has more than one count but fewer than ten. The CDR3 region is CASSQGRANQPQHF. CDR3 bases: TGTGCCAGCAGTCAAGGACGCGCCAATCAGCCCCAGCATTTT. V gene TRBV6-5 combines with J gene TRBJ1-5; D not certain. The CDR3 is 14 residues long. Looked up from germline, CDR1 is MNHEY and CDR2 is SVGAGI. Trimming left V 5 bases short and J 3 bases short, with 11 bases between.

This clonotype was picked up many times. The chain is built from TRBV24-1 and TRBJ2-5; a weak D match, TRBD1 (6 bases). Germline CDR1 and CDR2: KGHDR and SFDVKD. V shed 9 bases and J shed 0 bases, with 10 bases lying between them. This CDR3 has 13 residues. CDR3 amino acids: CATRWDNQETQYF. The CDR3 DNA is TGTGCCACCCGCTGGGACAACCAAGAGACCCAGTACTTC.

In this sample, this clonotype turned up many times. The J gene is TRBJ1-2, the V gene TRBV19; tentative D call: TRBD1 (5 bases). V lost 9 bases, J lost 11 bases, and 28 bases lay in between. The CDR3 is 15 residues long. The germline V gene has CDR1 LNHDA and CDR2 SQIVND (reference sequence). The CDR3: CARPSGTLFFSGYTF. CDR3 in DNA: TGTGCCAGGCCGTCCGGGACCCTGTTTTTCTCGGGTTACACCTTC.

The chain joins TRBV11-1 to TRBJ2-7; D gene ambiguous. Per germline, CDR1 SGHAT and CDR2 FQDESV (reference sequence). The CDR3 totals 13 residues. With 3 bases removed from V and 1 base from J, the gap between germline ends came to 7 bases. CDR3 sequence (DNA): TGTGCCAGCAGCTTCGACACATCCTACGAGCAGTACGTC. As protein: CASSFDTSYEQYV.

This clonotype was seen a few times. CDR3 residues: CASDAGLNQPQHF. The CDR3 DNA follows: TGTGCCAGCGACGCAGGGCTCAATCAGCCCCAGCATTTT. The chain recombines TRBV21-1 with TRBJ1-5; no DNA check was done on the table's D call, TRBD1. TRBV21-1 is tagged as a pseudogene. The CDR3 is 13 residues long.